The 2 T cell receptor beta chains below were found in one sample sequenced in a study of CD8 T cells in Susac syndrome. Random-hexamer reverse transcription was applied to about 0.45 to 1 ug RNA. TCRdb used MiXCR to reprocess the immunoSEQ multiplex PCR reads, holding one entry per CDR3 protein. The data hold about 89,000 distinct CDR3 sequences, with approximately 92% observed a single time. The specimen sequenced was CD8+ T cells from PBMCs. Every receptor here comes from a human donor in good health.

This clonotype has a single count. This chain links TRBV19 with TRBJ1-1; perhaps TRBD1 as D (5 bases). V was shortened by 3 bases and J by 1 base, with 15 bases between the two germline ends. Germline V lookup: CDR1 LNHDA, CDR2 SQIVND (reference sequence). The CDR3 spans 16 residues. CDR3 sequence: CASSIQQDLRNTEAFF. The CDR3 nucleotides read TGTGCCAGTAGTATTCAACAGGACCTAAGGAACACTGAAGCTTTCTTT. The entire variable domain, with the rest obtained from reference TRBV19 and TRBJ1-1, is as follows: DGGITQSPKYLFRKEGQNVTLSCEQNLNHDAMYWYRQDPGQGLRLIYYSQIVNDFQKGDIAEGYSVSREKKESFPLTVTSAQKNPTAFYLCASSIQQDLRNTEAFFGQGTRLTVV.

This chain connects TRBV6-4 to TRBJ1-2; D unresolved. Germline V lookup: CDR1 MRHNA, CDR2 SNTAGT. Trimming took off 7 bases at V and 2 bases at J, with 17 bases between the two ends. The CDR3 loop spans 15 amino acids. The CDR3 nucleotides read TGTGCCAGCATAAGCCCTTCCGGGTCAAACTATGGCTACACCTTC. It translates to CASISPSGSNYGYTF.